Included here is one TCR beta chain sequence, with context. Antigen unknown. RNA extraction was followed by reverse transcription into cDNA, which acted as the sequencing template. Data came from immunoSEQ multiplex PCR; TCRdb stores just in-frame clones and leaves some out. The sample holds roughly 20,000 clones, 60% to 80% seen once. This sample is drawn from a study of CD8+ T cells in alopecia areata. Study-wide background: Treatment comprised oral tofacitinib, 5 to 10 mg twice daily, in treated patients. Overall study results and limits: Patients shared TCRs less clearly than mice did, possibly owing to HLA. Lesional tissue from the scalp (especially in alopecia totalis/universalis) showed higher clonality than normal scalp. Sequenced scalp T cells also include alphabeta T cells resident in normal skin.

Peripheral blood and lesional scalp punch biopsies came from alopecia areata patients. Germline V gene sequence: CDR1 LNHDA, CDR2 SQIVND (reference sequence). This CDR3 spans 13 amino acids. Trimming removed 5 bases at V and 14 bases at J, with 21 bases between. The material was skin, obtained at week 0. V is TRBV19 and J is TRBJ1-1; D remains ambiguous. The clonotype comes from a human donor with alopecia areata. The CDR3 is CASSLRSGSLPFF. The CDR3, as DNA: TGTGCCAGTAGTCTCCGCTCCGGGAGCCTCCCCTTCTTT.